This entry is about one T cell receptor beta chain. No antigen is known for it. This sample stems from a study of persistence of HIV-infected CD4 T cells. Sequencing used immunoSEQ version 4 in survey mode. Profiled with immunoSEQ multiplex PCR; TCRdb holds only in-frame clones, not every one. The sample records over 30,000 clones, roughly 82% being singletons. Cells were stimulated with CMV-infected fibroblast lysates at 10 ug/mL. CD40L-negative CD69-negative CD45RO-high memory CD4+ T cells were sorted as populations depleted of antigen-responding cells. Study-wide results and caveats: Degenerate expanded CDR3beta sequences were enriched among CMV- and Gag-responding cells. TCR oligoclonality correlated with proviral oligoclonality in the same sorted populations.

The CDR3 covers 12 residues. Germline CDR1 is SQVTM and CDR2 is ANQGSEA. V was clipped by 3 bases and J by 2 bases, with 7 bases between them. This chain uses TRBV29-1 with TRBJ1-2; D is unclear. This TCR was recovered from an adult woman with HIV who was CMV-seropositive. Sequencing was performed on CD4+ T cells sorted from PBMCs after roughly 18-hour stimulation, taken from a patient who received antiretroviral therapy. The CDR3 DNA follows: TGCAGCGTTGAGACCCTGAACTATGGCTACACCTTC. Translating it yields CSVETLNYGYTF.